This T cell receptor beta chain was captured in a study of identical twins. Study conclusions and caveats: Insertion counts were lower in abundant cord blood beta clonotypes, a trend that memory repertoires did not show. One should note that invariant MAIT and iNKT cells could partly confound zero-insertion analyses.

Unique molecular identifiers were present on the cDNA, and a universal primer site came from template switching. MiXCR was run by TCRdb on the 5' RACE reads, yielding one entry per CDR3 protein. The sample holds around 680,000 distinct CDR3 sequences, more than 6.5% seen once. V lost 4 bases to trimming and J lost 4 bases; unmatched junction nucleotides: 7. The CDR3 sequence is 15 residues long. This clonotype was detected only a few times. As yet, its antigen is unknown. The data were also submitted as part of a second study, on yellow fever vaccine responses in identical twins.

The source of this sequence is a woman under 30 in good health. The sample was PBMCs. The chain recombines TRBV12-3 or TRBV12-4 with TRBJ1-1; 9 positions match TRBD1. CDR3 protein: CASSSFRDRVTEAFF. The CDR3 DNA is TGTGCCAGCAGTTCATTCCGGGACAGGGTCACTGAAGCTTTCTTT.